By sample share, the clone carrying this T cell receptor (beta chain) is medium-sized. The antigen is not known. The sample belongs to a study of immune evolution from preneoplasia to lung adenocarcinoma. Study background: HLA loss of heterozygosity: about 7% AIS, approximately 15% MIA, more than 25% ADC, none AAH. Whole-study results and caveats: Later-stage lesions seemingly showed higher T cell density and diversity than normal lung.

Trimming cost V 5 bases and J 1 base, with 4 bases left between them. This CDR3 is built from 12 residues. Germline values: CDR1 MDHEN, CDR2 SYDVKM. Clones were read by immunoSEQ multiplex PCR, and TCRdb kept only the in-frame ones, dropping some. The table includes around 41,000 clones, approximately 79% detected once. Nucleic acids came from premalignant or tumor cells enriched by macro-dissection. The V and J genes are TRBV28 and TRBJ2-3; no definite D call. The clonotype originates from a person aged 55 to 69 with lung adenocarcinoma. Input material: FFPE invasive lung adenocarcinoma tissue. The DNA of the CDR3 is TGTGCCAGCAGTCAGGGCACAGATACGCAGTATTTT. Protein: CASSQGTDTQYF.